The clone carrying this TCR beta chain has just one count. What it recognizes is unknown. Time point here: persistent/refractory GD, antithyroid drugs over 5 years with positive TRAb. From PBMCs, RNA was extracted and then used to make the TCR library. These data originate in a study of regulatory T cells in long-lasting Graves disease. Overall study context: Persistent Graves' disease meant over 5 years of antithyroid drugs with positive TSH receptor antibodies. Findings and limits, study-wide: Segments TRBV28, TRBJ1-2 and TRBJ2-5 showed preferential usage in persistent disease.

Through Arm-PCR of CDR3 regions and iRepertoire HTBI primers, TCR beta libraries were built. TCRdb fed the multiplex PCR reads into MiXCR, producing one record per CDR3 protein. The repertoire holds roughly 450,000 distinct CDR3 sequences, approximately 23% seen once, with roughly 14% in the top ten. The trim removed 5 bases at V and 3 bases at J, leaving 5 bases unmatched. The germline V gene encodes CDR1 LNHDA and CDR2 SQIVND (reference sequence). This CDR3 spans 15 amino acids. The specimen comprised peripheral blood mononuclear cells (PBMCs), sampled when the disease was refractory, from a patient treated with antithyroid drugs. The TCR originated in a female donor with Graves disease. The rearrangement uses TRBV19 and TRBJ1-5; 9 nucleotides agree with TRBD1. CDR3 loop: CASSGTGWDNQPQHF. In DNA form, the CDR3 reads TGTGCCAGTAGTGGGACAGGGTGGGACAATCAGCCCCAGCATTTT.